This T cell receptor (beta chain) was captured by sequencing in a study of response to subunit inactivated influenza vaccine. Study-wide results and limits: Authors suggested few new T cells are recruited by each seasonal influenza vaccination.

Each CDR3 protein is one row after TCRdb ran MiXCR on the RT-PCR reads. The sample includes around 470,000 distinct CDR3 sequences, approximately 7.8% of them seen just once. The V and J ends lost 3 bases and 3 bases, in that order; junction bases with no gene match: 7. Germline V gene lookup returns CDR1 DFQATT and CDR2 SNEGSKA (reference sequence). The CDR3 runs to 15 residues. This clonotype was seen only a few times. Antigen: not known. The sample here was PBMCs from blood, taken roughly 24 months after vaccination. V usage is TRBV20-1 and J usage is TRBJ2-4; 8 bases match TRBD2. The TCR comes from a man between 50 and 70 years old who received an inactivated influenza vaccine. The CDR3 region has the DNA TGCAGTGCTAGGGCGGGACTAGGTCTCAAAAACATTCAGTACTTC. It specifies CSARAGLGLKNIQYF.